This TCR beta chain was sequenced in a study of blood T cells in healthy people across ages. A second roughly 7 to 11 cycle PCR used barcoded and J-beta primers. Each CDR3 protein gets one entry after TCRdb re-called the 5' RACE reads with MiXCR. This table holds roughly 800,000 distinct CDR3 sequences, roughly 64% found once. Per germline, CDR1 SQVTM and CDR2 ANQGSEA. This CDR3 is built from 14 residues. V was pared by 7 bases and J by 4 bases, with 17 bases between. J is TRBJ2-1 and V is TRBV29-1; D is perhaps TRBD1 (5 bases). The sample consisted of blood. The receptor comes from a man younger than 45 in good health. CDR3 bases: TGCAGCGCCGATCAGGGTGTTAGGTACAATGAGCAGTTCTTC. Amino acids: CSADQGVRYNEQFF.